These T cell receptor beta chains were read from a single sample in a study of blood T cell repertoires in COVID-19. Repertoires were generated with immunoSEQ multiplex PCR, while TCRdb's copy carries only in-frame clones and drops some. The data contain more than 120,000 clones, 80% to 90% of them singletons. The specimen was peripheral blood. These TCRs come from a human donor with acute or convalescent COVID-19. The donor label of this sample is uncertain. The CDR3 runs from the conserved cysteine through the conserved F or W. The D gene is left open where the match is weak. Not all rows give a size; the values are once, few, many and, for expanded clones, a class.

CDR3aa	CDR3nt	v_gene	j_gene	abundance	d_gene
CAISENLNEQFF	TGTGCCATCAGTGAGAATCTCAATGAGCAGTTCTTC	TRBV10-3	TRBJ2-1	-	-
CASDRGYGYTF	TGTGCCAGTGACAGGGGCTATGGCTACACCTTC	TRBV28	TRBJ1-2	-	TRBD1
CASSSGGNGANVLTF	TGTGCCAGTAGTTCAGGGGGCAATGGGGCCAACGTCCTGACTTTC	TRBV19	TRBJ2-6	-	TRBD1
CASSERTAGNTEAFF	TGTGCCAGCAGTGAAAGGACAGCTGGGAACACTGAAGCTTTCTTT	TRBV6-1	TRBJ1-1	-	-
CASSSTWEGEGTEAFF	TGTGCCAGCAGTTCGACTTGGGAGGGCGAAGGGACTGAAGCTTTCTTT	TRBV28	TRBJ1-1	-	-
CASRRGVGRVGVQETQYF	TGTGCCAGTAGAAGAGGTGTAGGGCGGGTGGGAGTCCAAGAGACCCAGTACTTC	TRBV19	TRBJ2-5	few	-
CASSFGRGDEKLFF	TGCGCCAGCAGCTTCGGCAGGGGGGATGAAAAACTGTTTTTT	TRBV5-1	TRBJ1-4	-	TRBD1
CASSLSILGTGESFF	TGTGCCAGCAGTTTATCGATTTTAGGGACAGGGGAATCTTTCTTT	TRBV27	TRBJ1-1	-	TRBD1
CSATEGQGHYGYTF	TGCAGTGCTACTGAAGGACAGGGGCACTATGGCTACACCTTC	TRBV20-1	TRBJ1-2	-	TRBD1
CASSPGAKQYF	TGTGCCAGCAGCCCGGGAGCCAAGCAGTACTTC	TRBV7-6	TRBJ2-7	-	-
CASSYSPGSGYGYTF	TGTGCCAGCAGTTACTCACCGGGGTCGGGGTATGGCTACACCTTC	TRBV6-2/TRBV6-3	TRBJ1-2	-	-
CASSDPHRGGQETQYF	TGTGCCAGCAGTGACCCCCACAGGGGGGGACAAGAGACCCAGTACTTC	TRBV6-2/TRBV6-3	TRBJ2-5	-	-
CASWESGQYNEQFF	TGTGCCAGCTGGGAGAGCGGTCAATACAATGAGCAGTTCTTC	TRBV28	TRBJ2-1	-	-
CASSLRSSGNANTGELFF	TGTGCCAGCAGCTTGCGTTCTAGCGGGAACGCGAACACCGGGGAGCTGTTTTTT	TRBV5-6	TRBJ2-2	-	TRBD2
CASSLNGVAGSTETQYF	TGTGCCAGCAGCTTAAACGGGGTAGCGGGATCTACAGAGACCCAGTACTTC	TRBV7-3	TRBJ2-5	-	TRBD2
CATSRDGGGPVGTQYF	TGTGCCACCAGCAGAGATGGGGGGGGCCCCGTGGGTACGCAGTATTTT	TRBV15	TRBJ2-3	-	-
CASSAVGQGSGNTIYF	TGTGCCAGCAGTGCTGTGGGACAAGGCTCTGGAAACACCATATATTTT	TRBV2	TRBJ1-3	once	-
CASSLRRQGEAFF	TGTGCCAGCAGTTTACGTCGACAGGGTGAAGCTTTCTTT	TRBV27	TRBJ1-1	-	TRBD1
CASSVTGQTGELFF	TGTGCCAGCAGCGTTACAGGACAGACCGGGGAGCTGTTTTTT	TRBV9	TRBJ2-2	-	-
CASSQPWGTTPDTQYF	TGTGCCAGCAGCCAACCATGGGGGACTACCCCCGATACGCAGTATTTT	TRBV3-1/TRBV3-2	TRBJ2-3	once	TRBD2
CASSSPDRAPGYTF	TGTGCCAGCAGTTCTCCCGACAGGGCACCAGGCTACACCTTC	TRBV6-2/TRBV6-3	TRBJ1-2	-	TRBD1
CSASSRADTEAFF	TGCAGTGCTAGTAGCAGGGCCGACACTGAAGCTTTCTTT	TRBV20-1	TRBJ1-1	once	-
CASSARGLSTDTQYF	TGCGCCAGCAGCGCGAGGGGGCTCAGCACAGATACGCAGTATTTT	TRBV5-1	TRBJ2-3	-	TRBD1
CAWNRQRNTEAFF	TGTGCCTGGAATCGACAGAGAAACACTGAAGCTTTCTTT	TRBV30	TRBJ1-1	-	-
CAGGRVGTEAFF	TGTGCCGGGGGCAGGGTGGGCACTGAAGCTTTCTTT	TRBV12-3/TRBV12-4	TRBJ1-1	-	-
CSVGSRLAGSDTQYF	TGCAGCGTTGGTTCTCGACTAGCGGGATCAGATACGCAGTATTTT	TRBV29-1	TRBJ2-3	-	TRBD2
CASGSGQINVLTF	TGTGCCAGCGGATCGGGACAAATCAACGTCCTGACTTTC	TRBV7-2	TRBJ2-6	-	-
CASSLSTDNSPLHF	TGTGCCAGTAGCCTTTCTACCGATAATTCACCCCTCCACTTT	TRBV19	TRBJ1-6	-	-
CASTGTSGSPYNEQFF	TGTGCCAGTACTGGGACTAGCGGGAGTCCCTACAATGAGCAGTTCTTC	TRBV19	TRBJ2-1	-	TRBD2
CASSELAGGRALSTDTQYF	TGCGCCAGCAGTGAACTAGCGGGGGGTAGAGCGCTCAGCACAGATACGCAGTATTTT	TRBV5-1	TRBJ2-3	-	TRBD2
CASSREGDQPQHF	TGTGCCAGCAGCCGGGAGGGGGATCAGCCCCAGCATTTT	TRBV9	TRBJ1-5	-	-
CASSLSREQGERYGYTF	TGTGCCAGCAGCTTGAGTAGGGAACAGGGGGAGCGGTACGGCTACACCTTC	TRBV11-2	TRBJ1-2	-	TRBD1
CATTGSVNYEQYF	TGTGCCACCACCGGGAGCGTTAACTACGAGCAGTACTTC	TRBV6-5	TRBJ2-7	-	-
CASSRGTGGHRNEQYF	TGTGCCAGCAGCCGCGGGACCGGGGGTCATAGGAACGAGCAGTACTTC	TRBV14	TRBJ2-7	-	-
CASSLASGRATNIQYF	TGTGCCAGCAGCTTAGCTAGCGGGAGGGCCACAAACATTCAGTACTTC	TRBV7-2	TRBJ2-4	-	TRBD2
CASSPQGAWNTGELFF	TGTGCCAGTAGTCCCCAGGGGGCCTGGAACACCGGGGAGCTGTTTTTT	TRBV19	TRBJ2-2	-	TRBD1
CASSPTGLNQPQHF	TGCGCCAGCAGCCCGACAGGCCTCAATCAGCCCCAGCATTTT	TRBV5-1	TRBJ1-5	few	-
CASSQGTGTDTQYF	TGTGCCAGCAGCCAGGGGACAGGGACAGATACGCAGTATTTT	TRBV3-1/TRBV3-2	TRBJ2-3	once	TRBD1
CASSHRRTGVYEKLFF	TGTGCCAGCAGCCATCGAAGGACTGGAGTATACGAAAAACTGTTTTTT	TRBV14	TRBJ1-4	-	-
CASSQSGQGVGVRTQYF	TGTGCCAGCAGCCAGTCCGGACAGGGGGTGGGGGTCCGTACGCAGTATTTT	TRBV4-2	TRBJ2-3	-	TRBD1
CASSLAGSPEAFF	TGTGCCAGCAGCTTAGCAGGGTCCCCTGAAGCTTTCTTT	TRBV7-3	TRBJ1-1	-	-
CASSNRDRGLFRTIYF	TGTGCCAGCAGCAACCGGGACAGGGGTCTGTTCCGCACCATATATTTT	TRBV13	TRBJ1-3	-	TRBD1
CASSDFFGRGSSYNEQFF	TGTGCCAGCAGTGACTTTTTCGGGCGGGGTAGCTCCTACAATGAGCAGTTCTTC	TRBV6-1	TRBJ2-1	once	-
CASSPPARGDTQYF	TGTGCCAGCTCACCACCGGCCAGGGGGGATACGCAGTATTTT	TRBV18	TRBJ2-3	-	TRBD1
CASSVGGETQYF	TGTGCCAGCAGTGTTGGAGGGGAGACCCAGTACTTC	TRBV2	TRBJ2-5	-	-
CASRGVYGYTF	TGTGCCAGCAGGGGAGTCTATGGCTACACCTTC	TRBV3-1/TRBV3-2	TRBJ1-2	-	-
CASRWENYGYTF	TGTGCCAGCAGATGGGAGAACTATGGCTACACCTTC	TRBV12-1	TRBJ1-2	-	-
CASRTDTYEQYF	TGTGCCAGCAGGACAGATACCTACGAGCAGTACTTC	TRBV7-9	TRBJ2-7	few	-
CASSPYTTTNEKLFF	TGTGCCAGCAGTCCCTATACGACAACTAATGAAAAACTGTTTTTT	TRBV6-2/TRBV6-3	TRBJ1-4	-	-
CASSLASRNQPQHF	TGTGCCAGCAGCTTAGCATCCAGGAATCAGCCCCAGCATTTT	TRBV7-2	TRBJ1-5	-	-
CASSGLGGDTEAFF	TGTGCCAGCAGTGGCCTCGGAGGGGACACTGAAGCTTTCTTT	TRBV2	TRBJ1-1	-	-
CASSPYDRGPQETQYF	TGTGCCAGCTCACCCTACGACAGGGGGCCCCAAGAGACCCAGTACTTC	TRBV18	TRBJ2-5	few	TRBD1
CASSLQISVRRINEQFF	TGTGCCAGCAGCCTCCAAATATCCGTTCGGAGGATCAATGAGCAGTTCTTC	TRBV14	TRBJ2-1	-	-
CASRDRGYTF	TGCGCCAGCAGGGACAGGGGCTACACCTTC	TRBV10-1	TRBJ1-2	once	TRBD1
CASSVSQGVYEQYF	TGTGCCAGCAGCGTATCACAGGGGGTATACGAGCAGTACTTC	TRBV9	TRBJ2-7	-	TRBD1
CASSSLFSGGAFYEQYF	TGTGCCAGCAGTAGCCTTTTTAGCGGGGGGGCTTTCTACGAGCAGTACTTC	TRBV28	TRBJ2-7	-	TRBD2